This T cell receptor (beta chain) came from a study of lymphopenia after photon versus proton radiotherapy (dated by TCRdb to about 2019). About the full investigation: Photon and proton radiation therapy were compared by the study for their immunological effects in patients with gastrointestinal tumors who developed high-grade lymphopenia. The goal of the study was to characterize the differences between the two radiation modalities in how they affect the immune system. The 20 patients in the cohort had gastrointestinal tumors, were treated with either photon or proton therapy, and subsequently developed lymphopenia.

Library prep was done by the immunoSEQ multiplex PCR assay. T cell repertoires were profiled with deep sequencing of rearranged TCR beta loci together with multiparametric flow cytometry. Imported from immuneACCESS, the table was reduced by TCRdb to in-frame sequences with V and J called. These copies leave out some clones; in studies compared against another copy, an unresolved V gene accounts for under half, and the cause of the remainder is not known. The table for this sample lists about 53,000 clones; 80% to 90% of them were counted only once. Of the sample, roughly 27% is held by the ten largest clones. The CDR3 runs 15 amino acids, cysteine and phenylalanine included. Solely the CDR3 DNA is kept, with 45 bases framed from the first base. Trimming removed 0 bases from V and 0 bases from J, leaving 9 bases between the germline ends. The germline V gene sets CDR1 to SGDLS and CDR2 to YYNGEE. Overall results and qualifications from the work: During treatment, patients who received proton therapy stayed relatively stable, whereas patients who received photon therapy lost naive T cells and TCR diversity and gained effector/memory populations. Across the cohort, an inverse correlation was found between a larger post-nadir drop in TCR diversity and overall survival time among patients who died. Once the lymphocyte count had reached its nadir, the repertoires of photon-treated patients showed oligoclonal expansion, particularly of CD8+ Temra cells, and this expansion drove the decline in diversity. The authors looked at the survival association only in patients who died, and they framed better survival with proton therapy as a possibility rather than a demonstrated result.

Details on this clone: Its binding antigen is unknown. No base quality values were provided; no much bigger clone lies one nucleotide off.

The specimen comprised peripheral blood, sampled from a patient treated with photon-based radiotherapy. The origin of this receptor is a man aged 50 or older with gastric cancer. The receptor chain draws on TRBV9 and TRBJ2-5; the D gene remains uncertain. The CDR3 loop reads CASSVAGRNQETQYF. The nucleotides are TGTGCCAGCAGCGTAGCTGGGCGTAACCAAGAGACCCAGTACTTC.